These 25 T cell receptor beta chains were all obtained from the same sample, sequenced in a study of T cell repertoires in cytomegalovirus infection. TCRdb used MiXCR to reprocess the reads, holding one entry per CDR3 protein. The sample has fewer than 850,000 distinct CDR3 sequences, 25% to 35% seen once. Antigens for these TCRs are unknown. This specimen consisted of cultured CD8+ T cells from PBMCs, obtained from culture after CMV antigen stimulation. These TCRs come from a human donor in good health (CMV status not recorded). Some clones in this sample may be carry-over from other donors' samples.

This clonotype came up many times. This sequence joins TRBV5-1 and TRBJ1-1; D is perhaps TRBD1 (6 bases). From germline, CDR1 is SGHRS and CDR2 YFSETQ. Trimming removed 2 bases at V and 3 bases at J, with 11 bases between. This CDR3 region has 14 residues. The CDR3 loop is CASSFLTGHTEAFF. In DNA form, the CDR3 reads TGCGCCAGCAGCTTCCTGACAGGACACACTGAAGCTTTCTTT.

This rearrangement joins TRBV7-4 to TRBJ2-5; 9 positions agree with TRBD1. This CDR3 comprises 15 residues. V gave up 5 bases and J gave up 2 bases; unmatched junction bases: 6. The germline CDR1 and CDR2 sequences are SGHVT and SQSDAQ. CDR3 DNA sequence: TGTGCCAGCAGCCCTTTACAGGGGGCGCAAGAGACCCAGTACTTC. It yields the protein CASSPLQGAQETQYF.

This clonotype was detected a few times. The J gene is TRBJ2-5, the V gene TRBV3-1; weak D call: TRBD1 (6 bases). Trimming cost V 1 base and J 3 bases, with 18 bases left between them. In germline, CDR1 is LGHDT, CDR2 YNNKEL (reference sequence). The CDR3 has 17 amino acids. This CDR3 reads CASSQVTSWTAEETQYF. The CDR3 coding sequence is TGTGCCAGCAGCCAAGTTACGTCGTGGACAGCCGAAGAGACCCAGTACTTC.

This clonotype was recorded a few times. The chain is built from TRBV7-8 and TRBJ1-3; D unclear. CDR1 and CDR2 (germline): SGHVS, FQNEAQ. This CDR3 spans 11 amino acids. Trimming removed 10 bases from V and 4 bases from J, with 8 bases in between. The CDR3 region is CATGYGNTIYF. Written as DNA, the CDR3 is TGTGCCACGGGATACGGAAACACCATATATTTT. The full variable domain, rest sourced from reference TRBV7-8 and TRBJ1-3, is GAGVSQSPRYKVAKRGQDVALRCDPISGHVSLFWYQQALGQGPEFLTYFQNEAQLDKSGLPSDRFFAERPEGSVSTLKIQRTQQEDSAVYLCATGYGNTIYFGEGSWLTVV.

The chain joins TRBV6-2 or TRBV6-3 to TRBJ2-1, with 14 positions matching TRBD2. In germline, CDR1 is MNHEY, CDR2 SVGEGT. Germline trimming cut 6 bases from V and 2 bases from J; bases unmatched to any gene: 15. This CDR3 region has 20 residues. CDR3 nucleotide sequence: TGTGCCAGCAGATTACAACCGGGACTAGCGGGGGCGAGGCCCTACAATGAGCAGTTCTTC. It specifies CASRLQPGLAGARPYNEQFF.

Many counts were recorded for this clonotype. The chain joins TRBV19 to TRBJ2-6; no clear D. V gave up 2 bases and J gave up 0 bases, with 11 bases separating them. Looked up from germline, CDR1 is LNHDA and CDR2 is SQIVND (reference sequence). This CDR3 comprises 17 residues. The CDR3 loop is CASSISPTTSGANVLTF. The DNA for the CDR3 is TGTGCCAGTAGTATAAGCCCCACAACCTCTGGGGCCAACGTCCTGACTTTC.

There are many counts of this clonotype. This rearrangement joins TRBV7-2 to TRBJ2-7, with TRBD1 as a possible D gene (6 bases). V lost 1 base and J 3 bases, leaving 19 bases between the germline ends. The CDR3 contains 17 residues. The germline gives CDR1 SGHTA, CDR2 FQGNSA. DNA of the CDR3: TGTGCCAGCAGCTTAGAAGGAGTAAGTGACAGGAACTACGAGCAGTACTTC. Amino acids: CASSLEGVSDRNYEQYF.

The chain has TRBV5-4 and TRBJ1-1, with a tentative D call TRBD1 (5 bases). This CDR3 is built from 14 residues. Trimming cost V 10 bases and J 2 bases, with 18 bases left between them. Germline lookup yields CDR1 SGHNT and CDR2 YYREEE (reference sequence). CDR3 bases: TGTGCCTCACAAAGGGCAGGGCCTAACACTGAAGCTTTCTTT. This sequence encodes CASQRAGPNTEAFF.

V is TRBV29-1 and J is TRBJ2-2, with 8 bases identical to TRBD2. With 4 bases clipped from V and 6 bases from J, the junction kept 19 bases outside the gene matches. This CDR3 has 18 amino acids. Germline V gene sequence: CDR1 SQVTM, CDR2 ANQGSEA. Here the CDR3 reads CSVVVAGSARESAGELFF. Here the CDR3 DNA reads TGCAGCGTTGTGGTAGCGGGGTCCGCGAGGGAGTCGGCCGGGGAGCTGTTTTTT.

In its sample, this clonotype was seen many times. J is TRBJ2-3 and V is TRBV7-2; 8 bases align to TRBD2. V lost 7 bases and J lost 2; bases outside the gene matches: 11. The CDR3 is made up of 16 amino acids. The germline CDR1 and CDR2 sequences are SGHTA and FQGNSA. This chain's CDR3 is CASTKKAGRDTDTQYF. CDR3 sequence (DNA): TGTGCCAGCACCAAAAAGGCCGGGAGGGACACAGATACGCAGTATTTT.

This rearrangement joins TRBV24-1 to TRBJ2-2; TRBD1 matches 8 bases. Germline lookup yields CDR1 KGHDR and CDR2 SFDVKD. This CDR3 is 17 amino acids long. V gave up 4 bases and J gave up 1 base; unmatched junction bases: 7. The CDR3 protein is CATSDFPGTGNTGELFF. CDR3 DNA: TGTGCCACCAGTGACTTCCCCGGGACAGGGAACACCGGGGAGCTGTTTTTT.

In this sample, this clonotype turned up a few times. The chain uses TRBV5-5 and TRBJ1-1, with TRBD1 matching over 7 bases. Germline V gene lookup returns CDR1 SGHKS and CDR2 YYEKEE (reference sequence). The CDR3 length is 14 residues. The junction had 9 bases not matched to a gene; V was cut back by 4 bases and J by 6 bases. The CDR3 region is CASSQTGTKSEAFF. CDR3 bases: TGTGCCAGCAGCCAGACAGGGACTAAATCTGAAGCTTTCTTT.

V is TRBV7-8 and J is TRBJ1-1; no definite D call. CDR3 length: 15 residues. Trimming shortened V by 0 bases and J by 0 bases, and 8 bases separated the two germline ends. The germline CDR1 and CDR2 sequences are SGHVS and FQNEAQ. CDR3 sequence reads: CASSLAAKMNTEAFF. Here the CDR3 DNA reads TGTGCCAGCAGCTTAGCGGCCAAAATGAACACTGAAGCTTTCTTT.

The V call is TRBV10-1, the J call TRBJ1-4; D is perhaps TRBD1 (5 bases). CDR3 length: 15 residues. Germline V gives CDR1 WNHNN, CDR2 SYGVQD (reference sequence). V was trimmed by 0 bases and J by 0 bases, leaving 5 bases between them. CDR3 protein: CASSESTATNEKLFF. The CDR3 nucleotides are TGCGCCAGCAGTGAGTCGACAGCAACTAATGAAAAACTGTTTTTT.

The gene calls are TRBV6-5 and TRBJ1-5; TRBD1 matches at 7 bases. Germline V gene data show CDR1 as MNHEY and CDR2 as SVGAGI. V trimming: 7 bases; J trimming: 0 bases; junction bases outside the gene matches: 6. This CDR3 comprises 15 residues. Here the CDR3 reads CASTPGQSSNQPQHF. CDR3 in DNA: TGTGCCAGCACCCCGGGACAGAGTAGCAATCAGCCCCAGCATTTT.

The chain links TRBV9 to TRBJ1-1; TRBD1 aligns across 8 bases. Trimming took 0 bases from V and 4 from J; bases not matched to a gene: 8. In germline, CDR1 is SGDLS, CDR2 YYNGEE. The CDR3 has 16 residues. CDR3 region: CASSVAWQGASTEAFF. CDR3 bases: TGTGCCAGCAGCGTAGCTTGGCAGGGGGCGAGCACTGAAGCTTTCTTT.

This chain connects TRBV7-3 to TRBJ2-5; D is unclear. V lost 6 bases and J 5 bases, leaving 25 bases between the germline ends. Germline V lookup: CDR1 SGHTA, CDR2 FQGTGA. The length of the CDR3 is 17 residues. CDR3 loop: CASRSNGSGTRRETQYF. As DNA, the CDR3 is TGTGCCAGCAGGTCTAATGGGTCAGGTACACGGCGCGAGACCCAGTACTTC.

This chain joins TRBV12-3 or TRBV12-4 and TRBJ1-2, with D perhaps matching TRBD1 (6 bases). Trimming took off 5 bases at V and 4 bases at J, with 23 bases between the two ends. This CDR3 is 17 amino acids long. The CDR3 protein is CASSPRDKPPGVYGYTF. CDR3 bases: TGTGCCAGCAGTCCCCGGGACAAACCACCCGGCGTCTATGGCTACACCTTC.

This clonotype was detected a few times. The genes are TRBV27 and TRBJ1-5; no clear D. V shed 1 base and J shed 5 bases, with 12 bases lying between them. The CDR3 is 15 residues long. Germline CDR1 is MNHEY and CDR2 is SMNVEV (reference sequence). The CDR3 sequence: CASSLYSPLHQPQHF. The CDR3 nucleotides read TGTGCCAGCAGTTTATATTCCCCGCTACATCAGCCCCAGCATTTT.

This clonotype showed up just a few times. This sequence joins TRBV19 and TRBJ1-1, with no clear D. The V end was cut by 1 base, the J end by 8 bases, with 8 bases between. The germline V gene has CDR1 LNHDA and CDR2 SQIVND (reference sequence). CDR3 size: 12 residues. The CDR3 loop is CASSIGNLEAFF. The CDR3 bases are TGTGCCAGTAGTATAGGGAACTTGGAAGCTTTCTTT. Using reference TRBV19 and TRBJ1-1 for the parts outside the CDR3, the full variable domain is DGGITQSPKYLFRKEGQNVTLSCEQNLNHDAMYWYRQDPGQGLRLIYYSQIVNDFQKGDIAEGYSVSREKKESFPLTVTSAQKNPTAFYLCASSIGNLEAFFGQGTRLTVV.

This clonotype was seen many times. This sequence joins TRBV28 and TRBJ2-2; D is ambiguous. CDR3 length: 13 amino acids. Trimming stripped 3 bases from V and 7 bases from J, with 9 bases between. Looked up from germline, CDR1 is MDHEN and CDR2 is SYDVKM. The CDR3 loop is CASSFSDNGELFF. The CDR3, as DNA: TGTGCCAGCAGTTTCTCAGACAACGGGGAGCTGTTTTTT.

Concerning this clonotype itself: One end of the junction is discordant with germline, which a read error may explain. This rearrangement joins TRBV4-1 to TRBJ1-5, with TRBD1 matching over 10 bases. This CDR3 is 15 amino acids long. CDR1 and CDR2 from the germline V gene are MGHRA and YSYEKL. DNA of the CDR3: TGTGCCAGCAGCCCCCGGGACAGGGGAATTCAGCCCCAGCATTTT. Its protein is CASSPRDRGIQPQHF.

The rearrangement links TRBV19 to TRBJ2-7; a possible D gene is TRBD1 (5 bases). The CDR3 has 16 residues. Germline V CDR1 and CDR2: LNHDA, SQIVND (reference sequence). Trimming removed 6 bases from V and 0 bases from J, with 18 bases in between. CDR3 amino acids: CASRGKEGDSSYEQYF. The CDR3 DNA is TGTGCCAGTAGGGGGAAGGAAGGAGACAGCTCCTACGAGCAGTACTTC. The full variable domain, in which reference TRBV19 and TRBJ2-7 provide the parts outside the CDR3, is DGGITQSPKYLFRKEGQNVTLSCEQNLNHDAMYWYRQDPGQGLRLIYYSQIVNDFQKGDIAEGYSVSREKKESFPLTVTSAQKNPTAFYLCASRGKEGDSSYEQYFGPGTRLTVT.

The table lists this clonotype with a few counts. The CDR3 spells CASSFDSEPQHF. The CDR3 DNA is TGTGCCAGCAGCTTTGACAGCGAGCCCCAGCATTTT. The chain employs TRBV7-8 and TRBJ1-5; D is perhaps TRBD1 (5 bases). The germline V gene encodes CDR1 SGHVS and CDR2 FQNEAQ. Trimming stripped 3 bases from V and 8 bases from J, with 8 bases between. The CDR3 covers 12 residues.

V usage is TRBV28 and J usage is TRBJ1-5; D unclear. There are 14 residues in the CDR3. The V gene's germline CDR1 is MDHEN and CDR2 SYDVKM. V shed 2 bases and J shed 1 base, with 6 bases lying between them. The CDR3 bases are TGTGCCAGCAGTTTAGCCTTAAGCAATCAGCCCCAGCATTTT. It specifies CASSLALSNQPQHF. The whole variable domain, filled in from reference TRBV28 and TRBJ1-5, reads DVKVTQSSRYLVKRTGEKVFLECVQDMDHENMFWYRQDPGLGLRLIYFSYDVKMKEKGDIPEGYSVSREKKERFSLILESASTNQTSMYLCASSLALSNQPQHFGDGTRLSIL.